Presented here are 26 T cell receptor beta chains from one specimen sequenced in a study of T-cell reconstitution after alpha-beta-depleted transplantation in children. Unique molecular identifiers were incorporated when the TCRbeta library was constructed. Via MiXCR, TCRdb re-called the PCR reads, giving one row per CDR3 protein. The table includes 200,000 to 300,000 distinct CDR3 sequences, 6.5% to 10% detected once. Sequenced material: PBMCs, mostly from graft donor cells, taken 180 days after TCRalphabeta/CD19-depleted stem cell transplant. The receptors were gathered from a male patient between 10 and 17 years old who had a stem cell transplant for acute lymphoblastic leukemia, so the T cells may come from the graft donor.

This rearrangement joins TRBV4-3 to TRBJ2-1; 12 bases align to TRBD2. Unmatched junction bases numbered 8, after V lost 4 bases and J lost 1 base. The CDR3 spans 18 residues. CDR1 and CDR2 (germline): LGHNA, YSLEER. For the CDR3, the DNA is TGCGCCAGCAGCCGCTCTCCTAGCGGGGGGGGGTCCTACAATGAGCAGTTCTTC. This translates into CASSRSPSGGGSYNEQFF.

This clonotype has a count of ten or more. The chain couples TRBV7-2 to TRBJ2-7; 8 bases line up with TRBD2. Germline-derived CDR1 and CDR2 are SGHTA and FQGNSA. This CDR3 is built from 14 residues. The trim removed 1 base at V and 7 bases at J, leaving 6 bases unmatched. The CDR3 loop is CASSLVAREGEQYF. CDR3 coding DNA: TGTGCCAGCAGCTTAGTAGCTCGGGAGGGGGAGCAGTACTTC.

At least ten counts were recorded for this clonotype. CDR3 bases: TGTGCCAGCAGCATCGGACTAGCGACTAGCACAGATACGCAGTATTTT. As protein: CASSIGLATSTDTQYF. The rearrangement links TRBV11-2 to TRBJ2-3; 9 bases are shared with TRBD2. Germline loops: CDR1 SGHAT, CDR2 FQNNGV. Trimming at V came to 5 bases and at J to 0 bases, leaving 6 bases not matched to a gene. This CDR3 is 16 amino acids long.

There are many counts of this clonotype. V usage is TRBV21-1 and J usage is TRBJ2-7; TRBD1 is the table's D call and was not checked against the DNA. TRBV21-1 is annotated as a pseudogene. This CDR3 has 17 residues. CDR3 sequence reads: CASSPPTSGVWDYEQYF. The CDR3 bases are TGTGCCAGCAGCCCCCCAACCTCCGGAGTTTGGGACTACGAGCAGTACTTC.

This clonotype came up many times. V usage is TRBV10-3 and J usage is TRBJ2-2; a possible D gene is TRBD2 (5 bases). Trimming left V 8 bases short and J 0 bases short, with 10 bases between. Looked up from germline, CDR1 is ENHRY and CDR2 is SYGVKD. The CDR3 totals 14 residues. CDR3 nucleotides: TGTGCCATCCGGGAATTCCCGAACACCGGGGAGCTGTTTTTT. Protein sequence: CAIREFPNTGELFF.

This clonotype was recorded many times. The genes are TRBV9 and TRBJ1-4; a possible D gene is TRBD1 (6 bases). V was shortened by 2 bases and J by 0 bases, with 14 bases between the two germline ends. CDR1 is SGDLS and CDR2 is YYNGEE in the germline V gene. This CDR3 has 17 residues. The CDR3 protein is CASSVGTTITTNEKLFF. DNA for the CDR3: TGTGCCAGCAGCGTCGGGACAACCATTACAACTAATGAAAAACTGTTTTTT.

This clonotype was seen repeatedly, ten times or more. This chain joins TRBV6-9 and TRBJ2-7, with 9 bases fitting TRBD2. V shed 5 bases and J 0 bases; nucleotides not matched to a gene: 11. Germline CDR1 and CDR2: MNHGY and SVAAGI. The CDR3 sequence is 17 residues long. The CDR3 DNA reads TGTGCCAGCAGTCCGACCACCCTACTAGCGGGCTCCTACGAGCAGTACTTC. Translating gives CASSPTTLLAGSYEQYF.

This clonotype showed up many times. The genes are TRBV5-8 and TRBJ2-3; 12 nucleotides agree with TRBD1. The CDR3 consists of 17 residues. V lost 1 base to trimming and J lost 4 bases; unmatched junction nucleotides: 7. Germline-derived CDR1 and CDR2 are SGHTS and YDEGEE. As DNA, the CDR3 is TGTGCCAGCAGCTTGACGGGACAGGGGGCGCGGGCAGATACGCAGTATTTT. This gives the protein CASSLTGQGARADTQYF.

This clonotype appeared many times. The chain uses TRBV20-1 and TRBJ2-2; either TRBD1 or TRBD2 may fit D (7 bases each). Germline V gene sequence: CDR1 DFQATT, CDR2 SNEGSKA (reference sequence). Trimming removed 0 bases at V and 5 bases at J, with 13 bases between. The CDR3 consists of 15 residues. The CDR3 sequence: CSAREQGRVTGELFF. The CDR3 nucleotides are TGCAGTGCTAGAGAACAGGGGAGGGTGACCGGGGAGCTGTTTTTT.

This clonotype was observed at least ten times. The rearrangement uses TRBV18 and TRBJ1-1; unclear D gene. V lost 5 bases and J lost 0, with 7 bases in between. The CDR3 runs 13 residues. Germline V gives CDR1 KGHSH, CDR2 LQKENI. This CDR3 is CASSEAMNTEAFF. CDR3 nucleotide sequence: TGTGCCAGCTCAGAAGCCATGAACACTGAAGCTTTCTTT. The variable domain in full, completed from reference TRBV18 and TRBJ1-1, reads NAGVMQNPRHLVRRRGQEARLRCSPMKGHSHVYWYRQLPEEGLKFMVYLQKENIIDESGMPKERFSAEFPKEGPSILRIQQVVRGDSAAYFCASSEAMNTEAFFGQGTRLTVV.

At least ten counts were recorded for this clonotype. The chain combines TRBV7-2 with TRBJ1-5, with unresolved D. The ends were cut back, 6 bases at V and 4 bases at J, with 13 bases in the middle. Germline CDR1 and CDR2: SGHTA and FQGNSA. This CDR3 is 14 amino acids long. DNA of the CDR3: TGTGCCAGCAGTAGCGAGGGATGGAATCAGCCCCAGCATTTT. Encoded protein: CASSSEGWNQPQHF.

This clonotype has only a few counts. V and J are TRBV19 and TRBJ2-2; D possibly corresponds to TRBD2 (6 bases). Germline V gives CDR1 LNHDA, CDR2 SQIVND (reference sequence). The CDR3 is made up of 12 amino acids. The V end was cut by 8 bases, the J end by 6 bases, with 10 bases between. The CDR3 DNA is TGTGCCAGTCCTAGCGAGGCCGGGGAGCTGTTTTTT. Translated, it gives CASPSEAGELFF.

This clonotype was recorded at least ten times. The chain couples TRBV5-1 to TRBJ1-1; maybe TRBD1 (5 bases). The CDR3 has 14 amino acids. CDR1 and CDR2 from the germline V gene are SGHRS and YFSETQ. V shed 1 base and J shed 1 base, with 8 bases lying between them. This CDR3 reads CASSLPDRNTEAFF. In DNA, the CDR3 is TGCGCCAGCAGCTTGCCCGACAGGAACACTGAAGCTTTCTTT.

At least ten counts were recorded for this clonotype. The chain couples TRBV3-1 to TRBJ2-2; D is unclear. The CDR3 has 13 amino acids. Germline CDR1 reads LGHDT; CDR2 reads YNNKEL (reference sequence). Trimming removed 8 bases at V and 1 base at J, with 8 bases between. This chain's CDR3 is CASSLWNTGELFF. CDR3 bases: TGTGCCAGCTCCCTATGGAACACCGGGGAGCTGTTTTTT.

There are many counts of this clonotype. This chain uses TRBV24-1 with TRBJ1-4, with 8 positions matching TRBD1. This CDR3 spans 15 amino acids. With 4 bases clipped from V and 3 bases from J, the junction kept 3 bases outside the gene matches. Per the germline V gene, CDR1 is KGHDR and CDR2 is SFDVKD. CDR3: CATSETGAANEKLFF. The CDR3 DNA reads TGTGCCACCAGTGAGACAGGGGCGGCTAATGAAAAACTGTTTTTT.

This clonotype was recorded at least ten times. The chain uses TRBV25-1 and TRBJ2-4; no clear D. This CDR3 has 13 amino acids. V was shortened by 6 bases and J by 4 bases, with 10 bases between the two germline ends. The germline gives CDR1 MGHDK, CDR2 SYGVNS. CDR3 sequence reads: CASSHGSKNIQYF. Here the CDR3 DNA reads TGTGCCAGCAGCCATGGATCAAAAAACATTCAGTACTTC.

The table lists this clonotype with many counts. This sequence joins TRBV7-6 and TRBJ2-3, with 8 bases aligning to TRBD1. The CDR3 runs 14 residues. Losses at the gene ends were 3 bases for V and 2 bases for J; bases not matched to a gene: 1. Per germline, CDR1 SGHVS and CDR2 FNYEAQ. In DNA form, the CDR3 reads TGTGCCAGCAGCTTGGACAGGGTCACAGATACGCAGTATTTT. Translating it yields CASSLDRVTDTQYF. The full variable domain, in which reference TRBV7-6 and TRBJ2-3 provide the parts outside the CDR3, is GAGVSQSPRYKVTKRGQDVALRCDPISGHVSLYWYRQALGQGPEFLTYFNYEAQQDKSGLPNDRFSAERPEGSISTLTIQRTEQRDSAMYRCASSLDRVTDTQYFGPGTRLTVL.

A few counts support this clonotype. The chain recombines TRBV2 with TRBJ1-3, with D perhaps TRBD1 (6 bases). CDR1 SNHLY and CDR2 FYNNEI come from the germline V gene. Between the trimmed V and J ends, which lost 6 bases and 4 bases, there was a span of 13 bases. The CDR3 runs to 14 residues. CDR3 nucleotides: TGTGCCAGCAGAGGGGCGGGGGCCGGAAACACCATATATTTT. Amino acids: CASRGAGAGNTIYF.

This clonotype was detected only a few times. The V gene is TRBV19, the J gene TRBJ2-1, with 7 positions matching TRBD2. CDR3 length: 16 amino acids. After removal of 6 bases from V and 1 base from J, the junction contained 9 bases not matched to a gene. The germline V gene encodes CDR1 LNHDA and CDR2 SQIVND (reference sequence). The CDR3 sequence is CASRRTRGSSYNEQFF. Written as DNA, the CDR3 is TGTGCCAGTAGACGGACTAGGGGAAGTTCCTACAATGAGCAGTTCTTC.

The DNA of the CDR3 is TGTGCCAGCAGTTTCTGGTTCGCGGGGGGGGACTATGAGCAGTTCTTC. It yields the protein CASSFWFAGGDYEQFF. V and J are TRBV28 and TRBJ2-1, with 9 bases that match TRBD2. This CDR3 contains 16 residues. CDR1 is MDHEN, CDR2 SYDVKM, per germline. The V and J ends lost 3 bases and 8 bases, in that order; junction bases with no gene match: 11.

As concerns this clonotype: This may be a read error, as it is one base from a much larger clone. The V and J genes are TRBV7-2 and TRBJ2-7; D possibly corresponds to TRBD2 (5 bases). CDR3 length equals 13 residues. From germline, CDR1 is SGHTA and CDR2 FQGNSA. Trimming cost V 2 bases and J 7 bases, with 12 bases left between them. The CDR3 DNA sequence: TGTGCCAGCAGCTTATGGTCCGGGGAGGAGCAGTACTTC. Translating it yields CASSLWSGEEQYF.

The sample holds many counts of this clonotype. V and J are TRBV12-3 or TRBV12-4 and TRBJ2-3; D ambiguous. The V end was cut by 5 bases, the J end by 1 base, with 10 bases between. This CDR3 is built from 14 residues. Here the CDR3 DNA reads TGTGCCAGCAGTCCCAGTCGGGGCACAGATACGCAGTATTTT. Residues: CASSPSRGTDTQYF.

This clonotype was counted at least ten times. In nucleotides, the CDR3 is TGTGCCAGCAGCTTAGCAGCGCGGGGGGCCCCCTACGAGCAGTACTTC. Translation: CASSLAARGAPYEQYF. V usage is TRBV7-8 and J usage is TRBJ2-7; TRBD2 matches at 8 bases. This CDR3 region has 16 residues. V gave up 0 bases and J gave up 2 bases; unmatched junction bases: 6. In germline, CDR1 is SGHVS, CDR2 FQNEAQ.

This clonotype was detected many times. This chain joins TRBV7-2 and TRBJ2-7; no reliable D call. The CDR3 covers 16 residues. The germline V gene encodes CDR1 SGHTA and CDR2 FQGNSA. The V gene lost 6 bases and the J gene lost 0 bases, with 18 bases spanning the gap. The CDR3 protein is CASSHFPFPYSYEQYF. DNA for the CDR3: TGTGCCAGCAGTCATTTCCCGTTTCCATACTCCTACGAGCAGTACTTC.

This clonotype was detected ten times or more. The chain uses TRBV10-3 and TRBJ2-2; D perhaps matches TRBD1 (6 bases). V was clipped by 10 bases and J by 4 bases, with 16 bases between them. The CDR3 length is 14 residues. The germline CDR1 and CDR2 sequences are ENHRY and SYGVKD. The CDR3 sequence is CATSRDTGTGELFF. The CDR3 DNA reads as TGTGCCACCTCCCGGGACACCGGCACCGGGGAGCTGTTTTTT.

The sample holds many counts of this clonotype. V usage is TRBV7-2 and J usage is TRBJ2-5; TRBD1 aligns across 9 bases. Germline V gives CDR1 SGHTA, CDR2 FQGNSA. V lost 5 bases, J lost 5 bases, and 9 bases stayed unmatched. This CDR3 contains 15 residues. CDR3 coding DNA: TGTGCCAGCAGCATAAACAGGGGGCGGACTGAGACCCAGTACTTC. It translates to CASSINRGRTETQYF.